The 10 T cell receptor beta chains below come from one sample, sequenced in a study of T cell responses to AZD1222 COVID-19 vaccine. The method was immunoSEQ multiplex PCR; TCRdb's version includes in-frame clones alone and lacks a portion of them. Of roughly 97,000 clones detected, roughly 90% appear once; the ten largest clones hold approximately 7.5%. Sequencing used peripheral blood, obtained on day 0 of AZD1222 vaccination. Source of these receptors: an adult in good health.

The CDR3 protein is CASSYSDDLAQFF. The CDR3 region has the DNA TGTGCCAGCAGTTACAGCGACGACCTTGCGCAGTTCTTC. The rearrangement links TRBV6-5 to TRBJ2-1, with D unresolved. Trimming left V 2 bases short and J 12 bases short, with 14 bases between. The CDR3 is 13 residues long. The germline CDR1 and CDR2 sequences are MNHEY and SVGAGI.

CDR3 coding DNA: TGTGCCAGCAGCTCCACACAGATCGGTGAAGCTTTCTTT. Its protein product is CASSSTQIGEAFF. V and J are TRBV7-3 and TRBJ1-1, with D uncertain. V lost 4 bases to trimming and J lost 7 bases, with 13 bases between them. This CDR3 has 13 residues. The germline V gene has CDR1 SGHTA and CDR2 FQGTGA.

V usage is TRBV20-1 and J usage is TRBJ1-1; D uncertain. Trimming stripped 5 bases from V and 3 bases from J, with 7 bases between. Germline V gene lookup returns CDR1 DFQATT and CDR2 SNEGSKA (reference sequence). The CDR3 length is 11 residues. The CDR3 nucleotides read TGCAGTGCTGATTCGGACACTGAAGCTTTCTTT. Amino acids: CSADSDTEAFF.

The chain is built from TRBV5-8 and TRBJ1-1, with 9 bases identical to TRBD1. There are 16 residues in the CDR3. Losses at the gene ends were 0 bases for V and 6 bases for J; bases not matched to a gene: 9. CDR1 SGHTS and CDR2 YDEGEE come from the germline V gene. CDR3 amino acids: CASSLVFGTGSAEAFF. The DNA of the CDR3 is TGTGCCAGCAGCTTGGTTTTCGGGACAGGGTCCGCTGAAGCTTTCTTT.

The chain employs TRBV12-3 or TRBV12-4 and TRBJ1-1; perhaps TRBD1 as D (5 bases). This CDR3 region has 12 residues. V lost 1 base to trimming and J lost 7 bases, with 7 bases between them. The CDR3 DNA reads as TGTGCCAGCAGTTTAGGCCAGGGTGAAGCTTTCTTT. Residues: CASSLGQGEAFF.

The chain carries TRBV7-2 and TRBJ2-5; TRBD2 is a possible D gene (6 bases). Germline V CDR1 and CDR2: SGHTA, FQGNSA. V was trimmed by 5 bases and J by 2 bases, leaving 12 bases between them. This CDR3 comprises 14 residues. CDR3 sequence: CASSPAGLQETQYF. Here the CDR3 DNA reads TGTGCCAGCAGCCCGGCGGGGCTACAAGAGACCCAGTACTTC. Based on the CDR3 plus reference TRBV7-2 and TRBJ2-5, the full variable domain is GAGVSQSPSNKVTEKGKDVELRCDPISGHTALYWYRQSLGQGLEFLIYFQGNSAPDKSGLPSDRFSAERTGGSVSTLTIQRTQQEDSAVYLCASSPAGLQETQYFGPGTRLLVL.

V is TRBV28 and J is TRBJ2-5; 8 bases agree with TRBD1. The CDR3 loop spans 14 amino acids. The J segment lost 3 bases and the V segment lost 6 bases, leaving 6 bases of the junction unmatched. CDR1 and CDR2 (germline): MDHEN, SYDVKM. The CDR3 DNA sequence: TGTGCCAGCAGGCCGACAGGGGTGGAAGAGACCCAGTACTTC. Protein: CASRPTGVEETQYF.

V is TRBV6-5 and J is TRBJ2-5; 7 bases match TRBD1. V lost 5 bases and J lost 5; bases outside the gene matches: 11. CDR3 length equals 15 residues. Germline CDR1 and CDR2: MNHEY and SVGAGI. DNA for the CDR3: TGTGCCAGCAGTAGACAGGGCCGTTACGAGGAGACCCAGTACTTC. This gives the protein CASSRQGRYEETQYF.

V gene TRBV29-1 combines with J gene TRBJ1-1; no definite D call. Deletions cut 5 bases from V and 1 base from J, with 11 bases between. The germline V gene encodes CDR1 SQVTM and CDR2 ANQGSEA. CDR3 size: 13 residues. Here the CDR3 DNA reads TGCAGCGTTTTAATGCAGCCGAACACTGAAGCTTTCTTT. This encodes CSVLMQPNTEAFF.

This chain connects TRBV13 to TRBJ2-2; TRBD2 matches 9 bases. The ends lost 4 bases at V and 4 bases at J; junction bases unmatched: 13. This CDR3 is built from 18 residues. CDR1 PRHDT and CDR2 FYEKMQ come from the germline V gene (reference sequence). The CDR3 is CASSSSRSRREGTGELFF. The CDR3 nucleotides read TGTGCCAGCAGCTCCTCCCGGAGCCGGCGGGAGGGCACCGGGGAGCTGTTTTTT.